A selection of T cell receptor beta chains follows, all from one sample in a study of T cell responses to AZD1222 COVID-19 vaccine. Assay: immunoSEQ multiplex PCR; the TCRdb copy retains only in-frame clones and omits some. The data include more than 110,000 clones; the top ten clones carry roughly 2%. The material sequenced was peripheral blood. These receptors came from an adult in good health. Both conserved end residues are part of each CDR3. Fields, in order: D gene, J gene, V gene, clone size, CDR3 protein, CDR3 DNA. D genes are given only for firm matches. Clone size is stated in some rows and not others, as once, few, many or a class when expanded.

d_gene: -; j_gene: TRBJ2-1; v_gene: TRBV3-1/TRBV3-2; abundance: -; CDR3aa: CASSQDVLSYNEQFF; CDR3nt: TGTGCCAGCAGCCAAGATGTTCTATCCTACAATGAGCAGTTCTTC
d_gene: -; j_gene: TRBJ1-1; v_gene: TRBV5-1; abundance: -; CDR3aa: CASSLISRVQGRTNTEAFF; CDR3nt: TGCGCCAGCAGCTTGATATCTCGGGTACAGGGTCGGACGAACACTGAAGCTTTCTTT
d_gene: -; j_gene: TRBJ2-3; v_gene: TRBV7-9; abundance: -; CDR3aa: CASSPIRARETSSTDTQYF; CDR3nt: TGTGCCAGCAGCCCAATACGGGCCAGAGAGACTTCTAGCACAGATACGCAGTATTTT
d_gene: -; j_gene: TRBJ2-7; v_gene: TRBV9; abundance: -; CDR3aa: CASSVDSHSYEQYF; CDR3nt: TGTGCCAGCAGCGTAGATTCCCACTCCTACGAGCAGTACTTC
d_gene: TRBD1; j_gene: TRBJ1-2; v_gene: TRBV7-2; abundance: -; CDR3aa: CASSSANGQGSYGYTF; CDR3nt: TGTGCCAGCAGCTCAGCCAATGGACAGGGCAGCTATGGCTACACCTTC
d_gene: TRBD1; j_gene: TRBJ1-5; v_gene: TRBV6-5; abundance: -; CDR3aa: CASRRAGTGDQPQHF; CDR3nt: TGTGCCAGCAGGAGAGCCGGGACAGGGGACCAGCCCCAGCATTTT
d_gene: -; j_gene: TRBJ2-7; v_gene: TRBV9; abundance: -; CDR3aa: CASSLSLSTAHEQYF; CDR3nt: TGTGCCAGCAGCTTGTCACTGTCTACCGCCCACGAGCAGTACTTC
d_gene: -; j_gene: TRBJ1-1; v_gene: TRBV4-1; abundance: medium-sized; CDR3aa: CASSQHEQTNTEAFF; CDR3nt: TGCGCCAGCAGCCAACACGAACAGACGAACACTGAAGCTTTCTTT
d_gene: -; j_gene: TRBJ1-5; v_gene: TRBV30; abundance: -; CDR3aa: CAWSVVSSNQPQHF; CDR3nt: TGTGCCTGGAGTGTAGTAAGTAGCAATCAGCCCCAGCATTTT
d_gene: -; j_gene: TRBJ1-2; v_gene: TRBV4-2; abundance: -; CDR3aa: CASSQGTGNNYGYTF; CDR3nt: TGTGCCAGCAGCCAAGGAACAGGGAATAACTATGGCTACACCTTC
d_gene: -; j_gene: TRBJ2-7; v_gene: TRBV2; abundance: -; CDR3aa: CASRWQGYYEQYF; CDR3nt: TGTGCCAGCAGGTGGCAGGGTTACTACGAGCAGTACTTC
d_gene: TRBD1; j_gene: TRBJ1-6; v_gene: TRBV6-5; abundance: -; CDR3aa: CASSSLQGALHF; CDR3nt: TGTGCCAGCAGTTCCCTCCAGGGGGCCCTCCACTTT
d_gene: -; j_gene: TRBJ2-3; v_gene: TRBV27; abundance: -; CDR3aa: CASSLGGTSTDTQYF; CDR3nt: TGTGCCAGCAGTTTGGGGGGAACCAGCACAGATACGCAGTATTTT
d_gene: -; j_gene: TRBJ2-7; v_gene: TRBV11-2; abundance: -; CDR3aa: CASSLVGGGPMAEQYF; CDR3nt: TGTGCCAGCAGCTTAGTAGGGGGGGGCCCCATGGCCGAGCAGTACTTC
d_gene: -; j_gene: TRBJ1-2; v_gene: TRBV6-5; abundance: -; CDR3aa: CASNVGDYGYTF; CDR3nt: TGTGCCAGCAATGTGGGGGACTATGGCTACACCTTC
d_gene: -; j_gene: TRBJ1-4; v_gene: TRBV12-3/TRBV12-4; abundance: -; CDR3aa: CASSFTGEKLFF; CDR3nt: TGTGCCAGCAGTTTCACAGGTGAAAAACTGTTTTTT
d_gene: -; j_gene: TRBJ1-6; v_gene: TRBV27; abundance: -; CDR3aa: CASSPSGQYNSPLHF; CDR3nt: TGTGCCAGCAGTCCGTCCGGACAGTATAATTCACCCCTCCACTTT
d_gene: -; j_gene: TRBJ2-5; v_gene: TRBV3-1/TRBV3-2; abundance: -; CDR3aa: CASSQRKTGIGETQYF; CDR3nt: TGTGCCAGCAGCCAACGAAAAACAGGGATCGGAGAGACCCAGTACTTC
d_gene: TRBD2; j_gene: TRBJ2-1; v_gene: TRBV11-3; abundance: -; CDR3aa: CASSFSRWLAGGPGLFF; CDR3nt: TGTGCCAGCAGCTTTTCACGGTGGCTAGCGGGGGGGCCGGGTCTGTTCTTC
d_gene: TRBD1; j_gene: TRBJ2-7; v_gene: TRBV7-9; abundance: -; CDR3aa: CASSLVLGDRSYEQYF; CDR3nt: TGTGCCAGCAGCTTAGTCCTAGGGGACAGATCCTACGAGCAGTACTTC
d_gene: -; j_gene: TRBJ1-1; v_gene: TRBV19; abundance: -; CDR3aa: CASSTPGNQAFF; CDR3nt: TGTGCCAGTAGTACTCCAGGGAATCAAGCTTTCTTT
d_gene: -; j_gene: TRBJ2-3; v_gene: TRBV24-1; abundance: -; CDR3aa: CATSDPQGLSTDTQYF; CDR3nt: TGTGCCACCAGTGATCCCCAGGGGTTAAGCACAGATACGCAGTATTTT
d_gene: -; j_gene: TRBJ1-1; v_gene: TRBV29-1; abundance: -; CDR3aa: CSVEVTDTEAFF; CDR3nt: TGCAGCGTTGAAGTAACGGACACTGAAGCTTTCTTT
d_gene: TRBD1; j_gene: TRBJ1-1; v_gene: TRBV4-2; abundance: -; CDR3aa: CASSQVPDREDTEAFF; CDR3nt: TGTGCCAGCAGCCAAGTGCCGGACAGGGAAGACACTGAAGCTTTCTTT
d_gene: -; j_gene: TRBJ1-1; v_gene: TRBV5-6; abundance: -; CDR3aa: CASSGMAGEAFF; CDR3nt: TGTGCCAGCAGCGGGATGGCAGGAGAAGCTTTCTTT
d_gene: -; j_gene: TRBJ2-1; v_gene: TRBV9; abundance: -; CDR3aa: CASSGRKGRNEQFF; CDR3nt: TGTGCCAGCAGCGGACGAAAGGGGCGCAATGAGCAGTTCTTC
d_gene: -; j_gene: TRBJ2-5; v_gene: TRBV19; abundance: -; CDR3aa: CASSNTAQETQYF; CDR3nt: TGTGCCAGTAGTAACACAGCGCAAGAGACCCAGTACTTC
d_gene: TRBD1; j_gene: TRBJ2-1; v_gene: TRBV19; abundance: -; CDR3aa: CASSTTGVREQFF; CDR3nt: TGTGCCAGTAGTACAACAGGGGTACGGGAGCAGTTCTTC
d_gene: -; j_gene: TRBJ1-5; v_gene: TRBV28; abundance: -; CDR3aa: CASSSGFGNQPQHF; CDR3nt: TGTGCCAGCAGTTCAGGGTTTGGCAATCAGCCCCAGCATTTT
d_gene: -; j_gene: TRBJ1-6; v_gene: TRBV3-1/TRBV3-2; abundance: -; CDR3aa: CASSQQGNSPLHF; CDR3nt: TGTGCCAGCAGCCAACAGGGAAATTCACCCCTCCACTTT
d_gene: -; j_gene: TRBJ1-3; v_gene: TRBV21-1; abundance: -; CDR3aa: CASSSTGTGYFCDGNTIYF; CDR3nt: -
d_gene: TRBD1; j_gene: TRBJ1-1; v_gene: TRBV6-5; abundance: -; CDR3aa: CASRPSGQMNTEAFF; CDR3nt: TGTGCCAGCAGACCCTCGGGACAGATGAACACTGAAGCTTTCTTT
d_gene: TRBD2; j_gene: TRBJ2-1; v_gene: TRBV4-3; abundance: -; CDR3aa: CASSQGFGAGKLNEQFF; CDR3nt: TGCGCCAGCAGCCAAGGCTTCGGAGCGGGGAAACTCAATGAGCAGTTCTTC
d_gene: -; j_gene: TRBJ1-2; v_gene: TRBV5-1; abundance: -; CDR3aa: CASSLVSDYGYTF; CDR3nt: TGCGCCAGCAGCTTGGTATCGGACTATGGCTACACCTTC
d_gene: TRBD1; j_gene: TRBJ1-2; v_gene: TRBV19; abundance: -; CDR3aa: CASSWTGTGIGYGYTF; CDR3nt: TGTGCCAGTAGTTGGACAGGGACGGGTATTGGCTATGGCTACACCTTC
d_gene: -; j_gene: TRBJ1-2; v_gene: TRBV6-5; abundance: -; CDR3aa: CASTPDVDVGYTF; CDR3nt: TGTGCCAGCACCCCCGACGTTGACGTTGGCTACACCTTC
d_gene: -; j_gene: TRBJ2-2; v_gene: TRBV2; abundance: -; CDR3aa: CASSEGYIANTGELFF; CDR3nt: TGTGCCAGCAGTGAAGGTTACATCGCGAACACCGGGGAGCTGTTTTTT
d_gene: TRBD1; j_gene: TRBJ1-2; v_gene: TRBV6-1; abundance: -; CDR3aa: CASSESQGAIYGYTF; CDR3nt: TGTGCCAGCAGTGAATCCCAGGGGGCGATCTATGGCTACACCTTC
d_gene: -; j_gene: TRBJ1-3; v_gene: TRBV7-2; abundance: -; CDR3aa: CASSLEGYGNTIYF; CDR3nt: TGTGCCAGCAGCTTAGAGGGTTACGGAAACACCATATATTTT
d_gene: TRBD1; j_gene: TRBJ2-3; v_gene: TRBV6-1; abundance: -; CDR3aa: CASSEPTGATDTQYF; CDR3nt: TGTGCCAGCAGTGAGCCAACAGGGGCGACAGATACGCAGTATTTT
d_gene: TRBD2; j_gene: TRBJ2-5; v_gene: TRBV5-4; abundance: -; CDR3aa: CASSLTSGGQETQYF; CDR3nt: TGTGCCAGCAGCTTGACTAGCGGGGGGCAAGAGACCCAGTACTTC
d_gene: -; j_gene: TRBJ2-4; v_gene: TRBV28; abundance: -; CDR3aa: CASSVWGAAKNIQYF; CDR3nt: TGTGCCAGCAGCGTCTGGGGGGCGGCCAAAAACATTCAGTACTTC
d_gene: -; j_gene: TRBJ2-7; v_gene: TRBV6-1; abundance: -; CDR3aa: CASSERDWQQYF; CDR3nt: TGTGCCAGCAGTGAGCGGGACTGGCAGCAGTACTTC
d_gene: -; j_gene: TRBJ1-2; v_gene: TRBV7-9; abundance: -; CDR3aa: CASSFLIGGENGYTF; CDR3nt: TGTGCCAGCAGCTTTTTAATAGGGGGGGAGAATGGCTACACCTTC
d_gene: -; j_gene: TRBJ2-5; v_gene: TRBV18; abundance: -; CDR3aa: CASSPGAAQETQYF; CDR3nt: TGTGCCAGCTCACCCGGGGCCGCCCAAGAGACCCAGTACTTC
d_gene: TRBD2; j_gene: TRBJ2-2; v_gene: TRBV5-1; abundance: -; CDR3aa: CASSSGLAGSNTGELFF; CDR3nt: TGCGCCAGCAGCTCAGGACTAGCGGGGTCGAACACCGGGGAGCTGTTTTTT